These T cell receptor beta chains were read from a single sample in a study of OX40 agonist ivuxolimab in advanced cancers. TCRdb keeps only in-frame clones here, not all; method: immunoSEQ multiplex PCR. The table has more than 9,000 clones, around 80% seen once. The material was CD4+ or CD8+ T cells sorted from blood, obtained in a trial of the OX40 agonist ivuxolimab. Receptors were obtained from an adult with an advanced solid tumor such as melanoma, head and neck, liver or kidney cancer. CDR3s include the opening cysteine and the closing phenylalanine or tryptophan. A D gene is named only where the DNA matches it firmly. Size is stated for part of the rows, as once, few or many counts, or as a class when the clone is expanded.

j_call | d_call | clone_size | cdr3_length | v_call | cdr3_aa | cdr3_nt
TRBJ2-3 | TRBD1 | - | 14 | TRBV19 | CASSIGQGTDTQYF | TGTGCCAGTAGTATAGGACAGGGTACAGATACGCAGTATTTT
TRBJ2-7 | - | - | 12 | TRBV2 | CASGALSYEQYF | TGTGCCAGCGGGGCCCTCTCCTACGAGCAGTACTTC
TRBJ1-1 | TRBD1 | few | 13 | TRBV6-5 | CASNTGVGTEAFF | TGTGCCAGCAATACAGGGGTCGGCACTGAAGCTTTCTTT
TRBJ1-2 | - | - | 11 | TRBV10-2 | CASGIGNGYTF | TGCGCCAGTGGTATAGGTAATGGCTACACCTTC
TRBJ1-1 | - | - | 14 | TRBV6-6 | CASSYGRAGTEAFF | TGTGCCAGCAGTTACGGGCGGGCCGGCACTGAAGCTTTCTTT
TRBJ1-1 | - | - | 13 | TRBV7-7 | CASSPSLNTEAFF | TGTGCTAGCAGCCCGAGTTTGAACACTGAAGCTTTCTTT
TRBJ2-7 | - | - | 13 | TRBV19 | CASSMDSSYEQYF | TGTGCCAGTAGTATGGACTCTTCCTACGAGCAGTACTTC
TRBJ2-3 | - | once | 16 | TRBV5-6 | CASSSADFTPLDTQYF | TGTGCCAGCAGCTCCGCGGACTTCACGCCGTTGGATACGCAGTATTTT
TRBJ1-6 | - | - | 14 | TRBV25-1 | CASRDDRYNSPLHF | TGTGCCAGCAGGGATGACCGTTACAATTCACCCCTCCACTTT
TRBJ2-5 | - | - | 13 | TRBV9 | CASSVESQETQYF | TGTGCCAGCAGCGTTGAGAGCCAAGAGACCCAGTACTTC
TRBJ2-5 | TRBD1 | - | 15 | TRBV7-9 | CASSLAMGTEETQYF | TGTGCCAGCAGCTTAGCCATGGGGACAGAAGAGACCCAGTACTTC
TRBJ2-7 | - | - | 14 | TRBV4-1 | CASSLETSRSEQYF | TGCGCCAGCAGCCTAGAGACAAGTAGGTCCGAGCAGTACTTC
TRBJ2-3 | TRBD2 | - | 15 | TRBV6-4 | CASSERGGHPDTQYF | TGTGCCAGCAGTGAGCGGGGGGGCCATCCAGATACGCAGTATTTT
TRBJ2-3 | - | - | 13 | TRBV5-6 | CASSSTSPDTQYF | TGTGCCAGCAGCTCCACTAGCCCAGATACGCAGTATTTT
TRBJ2-2 | - | once | 15 | TRBV21-1 | CASSVAGQNTGELFF | TGTGCCAGCAGCGTAGCGGGACAGAACACCGGGGAGCTGTTTTTT
TRBJ2-7 | TRBD1 | - | 15 | TRBV5-1 | CASSFNRGQNYEQYF | TGCGCCAGCAGCTTTAATAGGGGACAGAATTACGAGCAGTACTTC
TRBJ2-7 | - | - | 12 | TRBV6-1 | CAIATAAYEQYF | TGTGCCATCGCGACCGCGGCCTACGAGCAGTACTTC
TRBJ1-1 | - | medium-sized | 14 | TRBV9 | CASSRRQTADGAFF | TGTGCCAGCAGCCGCCGGCAGACGGCGGACGGAGCTTTCTTT
TRBJ1-5 | - | - | 15 | TRBV4-1 | CASSQVSQAYQPQHF | TGCGCCAGCAGCCAAGTATCACAGGCTTATCAGCCCCAGCATTTT
TRBJ1-3 | TRBD1 | - | 15 | TRBV30 | CAWSWQGAGGNTIYF | TGTGCCTGGAGTTGGCAGGGGGCAGGTGGAAACACCATATATTTT
TRBJ2-7 | - | - | 13 | TRBV5-1 | CASSLESSYEQYF | TGTGCCAGCAGCTTGGAATCCTCCTACGAGCAGTACTTC
TRBJ1-2 | TRBD1 | - | 13 | TRBV5-5 | CASSLQGVSGYTF | TGTGCCAGCAGCTTGCAGGGGGTATCTGGCTACACCTTC